This T cell receptor beta chain was recorded in a study of T cell responses to AZD1222 COVID-19 vaccine. Clones were read by immunoSEQ multiplex PCR, and TCRdb kept only the in-frame ones, dropping some. The sample holds roughly 140,000 clones; roughly 88% are singletons and the top ten take about 16%. Trimming shortened V by 9 bases and J by 0 bases, and 7 bases separated the two germline ends. Germline CDR1 and CDR2: SNHLY and FYNNEI. The CDR3 totals 12 residues. The starting material was peripheral blood, obtained on day 0 of AZD1222 vaccination. The chain employs TRBV2 and TRBJ2-3; D not certain. The TCR sequence derives from an adult in good health. The DNA for the CDR3 is TGTGCCAGGTCGACTAGCACAGATACGCAGTATTTT. It yields the protein CARSTSTDTQYF.